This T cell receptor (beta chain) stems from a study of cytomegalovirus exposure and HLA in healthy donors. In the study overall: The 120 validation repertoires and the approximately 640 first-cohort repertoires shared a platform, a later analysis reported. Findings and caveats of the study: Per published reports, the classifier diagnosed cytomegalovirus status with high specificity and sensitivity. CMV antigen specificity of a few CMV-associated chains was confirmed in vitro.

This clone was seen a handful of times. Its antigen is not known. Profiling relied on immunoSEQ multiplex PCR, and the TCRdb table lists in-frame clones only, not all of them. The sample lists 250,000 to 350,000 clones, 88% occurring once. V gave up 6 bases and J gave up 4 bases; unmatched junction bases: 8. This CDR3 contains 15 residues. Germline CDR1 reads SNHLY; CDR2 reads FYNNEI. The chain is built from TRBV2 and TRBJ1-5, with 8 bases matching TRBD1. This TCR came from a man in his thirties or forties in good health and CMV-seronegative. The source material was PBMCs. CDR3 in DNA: TGTGCCAGCAGCGTAGGGCAGGGGGCAAATCAGCCCCAGCATTTT. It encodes CASSVGQGANQPQHF.